The clone carrying this TCR beta chain has a count of ten or more. Its antigen is unknown. From germline, CDR1 is SQVTM and CDR2 ANQGSEA. V gave up 4 bases and J gave up 0 bases, with 12 bases separating them. This CDR3 comprises 14 residues. TCRdb processed the 5' RACE reads anew with MiXCR; each CDR3 protein has one entry. The sample has about 430,000 distinct CDR3 sequences, 15% to 20% seen once. These data are taken from a study of identical twins. The study's findings and limits: Some out-of-frame alpha sequences were shared by twins, and these showed excess low generation probability. Fewer insertions were carried by abundant cord blood beta clonotypes, but none was seen in memory repertoires.

This TCR was sampled from a man between 50 and 59 years old in good health. This chain connects TRBV29-1 to TRBJ1-2; D unclear. What was sequenced was naive T cells sorted from blood. CDR3 loop: CSVGGRLSNYGYTF. The DNA of the CDR3 is TGCAGCGTTGGGGGAAGGCTATCTAACTATGGCTACACCTTC.